The text below deals with one T cell receptor (beta chain). These data come from a study of blood T cell repertoires in COVID-19. Study summary: From the United States, Italy and Spain came samples of acute and convalescent COVID-19. From T cells, B-cell-depleted T cells, or PBMCs came the material, which was cDNA or gDNA.

Authors' data handling: The assay estimated nucleated cells by amplifying reference gene primers. TCRdb's table, derived via immunoSEQ multiplex PCR, lists solely in-frame clones and lacks some. V, J and clone size reflect that table, while D and trimming were determined from the DNA. Altogether approximately 210,000 clones are present, over 75% being singletons, with the ten largest covering 4.5% to 5.5%. Per the germline V gene, CDR1 is LNHDA and CDR2 is SQIVND (reference sequence). The V end was cut by 9 bases, the J end by 3 bases, with 11 bases between. CDR3 length: 12 amino acids. Sequencing was done on a sample of peripheral blood. The chain recombines TRBV19 with TRBJ1-1, with D uncertain. This sequence originates from a woman aged 40 to 50 with acute or convalescent COVID-19. The CDR3, as DNA: TGTGCCAGCTCCCGCGGATACACTGAAGCTTTCTTT. Encoded protein: CASSRGYTEAFF.